The clone carrying this TCR beta chain showed up many times. As yet, its antigen is unknown. Described time point: blood at routine non-recurrence follow-up after resection. Individual TCR cDNA molecules each bore their own unique molecular identifier. Via MiXCR, TCRdb re-called the 5' RACE reads, giving one row per CDR3 protein. The profile shows approximately 17,000 distinct CDR3 sequences, approximately 20% of them singletons. Looked up from germline, CDR1 is SGHRS and CDR2 is YFSETQ. V was cut by 1 base and J by 4 bases, with 5 bases left in between. The CDR3 runs to 12 residues. This record belongs to a study of spatial heterogeneity in lung cancer. Study-wide background: Untreated early-stage non-small cell lung cancer patients, fewer than 85 in total, were the donors. Across the raw uncorrected reads, a unique TCR and UMI combination was observed, on average, more than ten times.

Study conclusions and caveats: Expanded tumor TCRs that were ubiquitous appeared in blood more at resection than follow-up.

This sample comprised PBMCs, obtained at follow-up. The source is a male donor with early-stage non-small cell lung cancer. The rearrangement links TRBV5-1 to TRBJ2-5; D call uncertain. The chain's CDR3 is CASSLTRETQYF. In DNA, the CDR3 is TGCGCCAGCAGCTTGACCCGAGAGACCCAGTACTTC. Filled out from reference TRBV5-1 and TRBJ2-5, the complete variable domain reads KAGVTQTPRYLIKTRGQQVTLSCSPISGHRSVSWYQQTPGQGLQFLFEYFSETQRNKGNFPGRFSGRQFSNSRSEMNVSTLELGDSALYLCASSLTRETQYFGPGTRLLVL.